This is a list of T cell receptor beta chains from one sample in a study of sequential checkpoint blockade in melanoma. Libraries were prepared by immunoSEQ multiplex PCR; TCRdb keeps only in-frame clonotypes and omits some of them. In the table there are over 30,000 clones, approximately 84% of which are singletons. Sample: CD8+ T cells sorted from blood (inferred from file names), taken from a patient given nivolumab and ipilimumab in sequence. The receptor source for this set is a human donor with melanoma. Each CDR3 is given with its conserved first and last residue. The D gene is left open where the match is weak. Part of the rows lack a size; the others show once, few, many or a class for expanded clones.

J gene	D gene	V gene	clone size	CDR3 DNA	CDR3 protein
TRBJ2-7	TRBD1	TRBV5-6	once	TGTGCCAGCAGCAGACAGGGGGACGAGCAGTACTTC	CASSRQGDEQYF
TRBJ2-6	TRBD1	TRBV18	-	TGTGCCAGCTCACCAGCGGACAGGGTGGCTGGGGCCAACGTCCTGACTTTC	CASSPADRVAGANVLTF
TRBJ1-1	-	TRBV29-1	-	TGCAGCGTTGGAGGTGGGGCCGCTGAAGCTTTCTTT	CSVGGGAAEAFF
TRBJ2-1	TRBD2	TRBV5-1	once	TGCGCCAGCAGCCCGGGACTAGGTCTAAATGAGCAGTTCTTC	CASSPGLGLNEQFF
TRBJ2-5	-	TRBV4-2	-	TGTGCCAGCAGCTCCAGTCCCCCGGGGGTTGGAGGAGAGACCCAGTACTTC	CASSSSPPGVGGETQYF
TRBJ2-2	-	TRBV29-1	few	TGCAGCGTTCCACAGGGCTCCGGGGAGCTGTTTTTT	CSVPQGSGELFF
TRBJ2-7	-	TRBV27	-	TGTGCCAGCAGTTCTGGCATTTCCTACGAGCAGTACTTC	CASSSGISYEQYF
TRBJ2-7	-	TRBV27	once	TGTGCCAGCAGTGAAGGAGCCAGAGAATTCTACGAGCAGTACTTC	CASSEGAREFYEQYF
TRBJ1-2	-	TRBV4-1	few	TGCGCCAGCAGCCAAAGTCCGGGGGATGGCTACACCTTC	CASSQSPGDGYTF
TRBJ2-7	-	TRBV19	-	TGTGCCAGTAGTATCCGGTGGGGCGACAGCTACGAGCAGTACTTC	CASSIRWGDSYEQYF
TRBJ1-3	-	TRBV28	-	TGTGCCAGCAGTTTCGTAATCTCTGGAAACACCATATATTTT	CASSFVISGNTIYF
TRBJ2-7	TRBD1	TRBV7-6	-	TGTGCCAGCAGCTTGGGGACAGGTTTTGACGAGCAGTACTTC	CASSLGTGFDEQYF
TRBJ2-7	TRBD2	TRBV6-5	-	TGTGCCAGCAGTTATTCGGGAGGACCCTACGAGCAGTACTTC	CASSYSGGPYEQYF
TRBJ2-7	TRBD1	TRBV5-1	-	TGCGCCAGCAGCCCAGGGACAGACCTCCTTTTCGACGAGCAGTACTTC	CASSPGTDLLFDEQYF
TRBJ2-5	-	TRBV6-6	-	TGTGCCAGCAGTAGAGGGTTGGAGACCCAGTACTTC	CASSRGLETQYF
TRBJ2-7	TRBD1	TRBV6-6	-	TGTGCCAGCAGTTACTCTGGACAGGGGGCCTACGAGCAGTACTTC	CASSYSGQGAYEQYF
TRBJ2-7	TRBD1	TRBV7-6	-	TGTGCCAGCAGCCCGGGACAGGGGTCGGGCTCCTACGAGCAGTACTTC	CASSPGQGSGSYEQYF
TRBJ2-3	-	TRBV4-1	-	TGCGCCAGCAGCCTTTCGGGGATTGATGCGCAGTATTTT	CASSLSGIDAQYF
TRBJ2-3	-	TRBV5-4	-	TGTGCCAGCAGCCTGGACGGGGTCAGCACAGATACGCAGTATTTT	CASSLDGVSTDTQYF
TRBJ1-6	-	TRBV15	-	TGTGCCACCAGCGCCCTAGTGGGTGGCGGTTCACCCCTCCACTTT	CATSALVGGGSPLHF
TRBJ2-1	-	TRBV27	-	TGTGCCAGCAGTTTATCTGCGAGCTCCTACAATGAGCAGTTCTTC	CASSLSASSYNEQFF
TRBJ2-7	-	TRBV7-3	once	TGTGCCAGCAGCTCTGATAGCGGAGGAGGCTACGAGCAGTACTTC	CASSSDSGGGYEQYF
TRBJ2-7	TRBD1	TRBV28	-	TGTGCCAGCAGTTTACATACAGGGGGGCGGTCGGAGCAGTACTTC	CASSLHTGGRSEQYF
TRBJ1-3	-	TRBV7-9	-	TGTGCCAGCAGCTCCGCCGCGGATCCGCTAAGAAACACCATATATTTT	CASSSAADPLRNTIYF
TRBJ2-7	-	TRBV10-2	-	TGCGCCAGCAGTGCAAACAGGGCCTACGAGCAGTACTTC	CASSANRAYEQYF
TRBJ2-5	TRBD2	TRBV4-1	-	TGCGCCAGCAGCCATGGGACTAGCGAGTTCCAAGAGACCCAGTACTTC	CASSHGTSEFQETQYF
TRBJ1-6	-	TRBV7-2	few	TGTGCCAGCAGCTTAGGAGGCGGTAGTTCACCCCTCCACTTT	CASSLGGGSSPLHF
TRBJ2-1	-	TRBV19	-	TGTGCCAGTAGTCCCGTCTCCTACAATGAGCAGTTCTTC	CASSPVSYNEQFF
TRBJ2-3	-	TRBV4-1	-	TGCGCCAGCAGCCAAGAAGAGCGGAGCACAGATACGCAGTATTTT	CASSQEERSTDTQYF
TRBJ2-1	-	TRBV19	-	TGTGCCAGTAGTATCTCAGCGGCGTCCTACAATGAGCAGTTCTTC	CASSISAASYNEQFF
TRBJ1-5	-	TRBV6-5	-	TGTGCCAGCAGGGGGCTTGGGAATCAGCCCCAGCATTTT	CASRGLGNQPQHF
TRBJ2-7	-	TRBV14	few	TGTGCCAGCAGCCAGGCTACCGGGATAGGCTCCCTCGAGCAGTACTTC	CASSQATGIGSLEQYF
TRBJ2-7	-	TRBV21-1	-	TGTGCCAGCAGCAAAGTCCCCGGGACTGGCAAATTCTACGAGCAGTACTTC	CASSKVPGTGKFYEQYF
TRBJ2-7	-	TRBV27	-	TGTGCCAGCAGTTTGTCTCAGGGGTTTTCCTACGAGCAGTACTTC	CASSLSQGFSYEQYF
TRBJ2-5	-	TRBV5-1	-	TGCGCCAGCAGCTCCATTCCGCGGGAGACCCAGTACTTC	CASSSIPRETQYF
TRBJ1-3	-	TRBV19	medium-sized	TGTGCCAGTAGTATAGACTCGACCGGGCTGGGAGACACCATATATTTT	CASSIDSTGLGDTIYF
TRBJ1-5	TRBD1	TRBV19	-	TGTGCCAGTAGTCCAAATCCCGGGACAGGGCATCAGCCCCAGCATTTT	CASSPNPGTGHQPQHF
TRBJ2-7	TRBD1	TRBV27	-	TGTGCCAGCAGTTTATCGGGACAGGGGACTAACGAGCAGTACTTC	CASSLSGQGTNEQYF
TRBJ1-5	TRBD1	TRBV10-3	-	TGTGCCATCAGGGGACAGGGGGCGGATCAGCCCCAGCATTTT	CAIRGQGADQPQHF
TRBJ1-6	TRBD1	TRBV4-1	-	TGCGCCAGCAGCCCAACGGCGGGGACAGGGTACTCACCCCTCCACTTT	CASSPTAGTGYSPLHF
TRBJ1-3	-	TRBV9	-	TGTGCCAGCAGCGTTCAGGGCGACTCTGGAAACACCATATATTTT	CASSVQGDSGNTIYF
TRBJ1-2	-	TRBV7-6	-	TGTGCCAGCAGCTTAGAAACGGGGGGCTTTCACTATGGCTACACCTTC	CASSLETGGFHYGYTF
TRBJ2-1	-	TRBV7-7	-	TGTGCTAGCAGCTCATCTCCACAGGGGCCCGGGGGGGATGAGCAGTTCTTC	CASSSSPQGPGGDEQFF
TRBJ2-1	-	TRBV28	-	TGTGCCAGCTCTGAGTTAAGCTCCTACAATGAGCAGTTCTTC	CASSELSSYNEQFF